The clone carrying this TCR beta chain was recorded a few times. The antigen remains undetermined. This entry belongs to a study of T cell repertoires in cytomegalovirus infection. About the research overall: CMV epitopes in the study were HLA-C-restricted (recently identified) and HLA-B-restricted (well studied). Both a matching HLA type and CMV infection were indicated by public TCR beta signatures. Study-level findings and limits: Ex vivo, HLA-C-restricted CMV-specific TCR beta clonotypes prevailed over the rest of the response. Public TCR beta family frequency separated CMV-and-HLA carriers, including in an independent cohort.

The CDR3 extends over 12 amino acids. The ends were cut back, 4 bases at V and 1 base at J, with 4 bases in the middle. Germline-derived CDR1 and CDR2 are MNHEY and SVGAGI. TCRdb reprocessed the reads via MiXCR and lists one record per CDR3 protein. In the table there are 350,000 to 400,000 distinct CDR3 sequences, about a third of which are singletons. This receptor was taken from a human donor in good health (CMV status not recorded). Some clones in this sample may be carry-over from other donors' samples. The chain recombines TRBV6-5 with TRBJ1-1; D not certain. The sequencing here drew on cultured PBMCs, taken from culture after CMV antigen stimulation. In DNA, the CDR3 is TGTGCCAGCAGTTTATCGAACACTGAAGCTTTCTTT. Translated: CASSLSNTEAFF.